This TCR beta chain is from a study of blood T cell repertoires in COVID-19. Study in general: Samples of COVID-19 (acute and convalescent) were obtained from the United States, Italy and Spain.

The germline gives CDR1 SGHTA, CDR2 FQGNSA. V was shortened by 1 base and J by 5 bases, with 11 bases between the two germline ends. The CDR3 covers 15 residues. Original handling: Nucleated cell number was recorded as an estimate derived from reference gene primer amplification. The method was immunoSEQ multiplex PCR; TCRdb's version includes in-frame clones alone and lacks a portion of them. V, J and clone size were drawn from that table, and D and trimming were deduced from the DNA. The table shows 200,000 to 250,000 clones, with around 90% occurring only once. Participants were aged roughly 18 to 89 years, lived in over 20 US areas, and enrolled virtually. Clinical history reported by participants formed the basis on which cohorts were assigned.

This receptor was identified in a woman in her fifties or sixties with acute COVID-19. The V call is TRBV7-2, the J call TRBJ1-4; no clear D. Input material: PBMCs or T cells enriched from blood (not recorded which). In nucleotides, the CDR3 is TGTGCCAGCAGCTTAGAATTTTCTAGGAATGAAAAACTGTTTTTT. Its protein product is CASSLEFSRNEKLFF.